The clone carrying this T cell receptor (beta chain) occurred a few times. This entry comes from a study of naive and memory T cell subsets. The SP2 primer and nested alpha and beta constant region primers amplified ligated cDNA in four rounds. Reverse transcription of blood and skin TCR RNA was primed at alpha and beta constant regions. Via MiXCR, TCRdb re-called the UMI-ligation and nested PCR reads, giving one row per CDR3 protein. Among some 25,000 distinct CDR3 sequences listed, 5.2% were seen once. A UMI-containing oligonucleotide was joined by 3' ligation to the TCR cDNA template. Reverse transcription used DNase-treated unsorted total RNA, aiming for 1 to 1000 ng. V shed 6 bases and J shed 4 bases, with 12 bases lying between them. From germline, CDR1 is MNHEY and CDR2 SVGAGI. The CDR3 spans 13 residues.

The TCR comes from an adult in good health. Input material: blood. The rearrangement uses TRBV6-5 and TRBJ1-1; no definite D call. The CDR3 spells CASSPELSTEAFF. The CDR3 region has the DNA TGTGCCAGCAGCCCAGAGTTGAGCACTGAAGCTTTCTTT.